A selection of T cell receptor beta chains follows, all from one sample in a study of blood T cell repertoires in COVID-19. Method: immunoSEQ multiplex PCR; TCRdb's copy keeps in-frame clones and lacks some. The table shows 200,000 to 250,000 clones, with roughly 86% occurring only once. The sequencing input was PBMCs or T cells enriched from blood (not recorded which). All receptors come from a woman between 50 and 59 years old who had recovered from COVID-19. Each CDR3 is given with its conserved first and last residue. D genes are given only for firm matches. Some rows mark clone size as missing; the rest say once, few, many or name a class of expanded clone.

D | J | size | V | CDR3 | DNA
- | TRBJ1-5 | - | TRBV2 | CASSAEGKGPQHF | TGTGCCAGCAGTGCCGAGGGTAAGGGGCCCCAGCATTTT
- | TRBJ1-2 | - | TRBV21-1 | CASSKVPGTDYGYTF | TGTGCCAGCAGCAAAGTCCCCGGGACAGACTATGGCTACACCTTC
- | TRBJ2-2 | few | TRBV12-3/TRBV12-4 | CASSPLNTGELFF | TGTGCCAGCAGTCCTCTAAACACCGGGGAGCTGTTTTTT
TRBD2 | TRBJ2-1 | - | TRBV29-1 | CSVASGSSYNEQFF | TGCAGCGTCGCTAGCGGTAGCTCCTACAATGAGCAGTTCTTC
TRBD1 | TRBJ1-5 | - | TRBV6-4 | CASSSPGQPNQPQHF | TGTGCCAGCAGTTCCCCGGGACAGCCCAATCAGCCCCAGCATTTT
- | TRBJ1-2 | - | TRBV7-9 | CASSLTDYGYTF | TGTGCCAGCAGCCTTACGGACTATGGCTACACCTTC
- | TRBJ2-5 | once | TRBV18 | CASSPLGLQETQYF | TGTGCCAGCTCACCACTTGGCTTGCAGGAGACCCAGTACTTC
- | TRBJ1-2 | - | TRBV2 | CASSLWQGVGYTF | TGTGCCAGCAGTCTCTGGCAGGGTGTTGGCTACACCTTC
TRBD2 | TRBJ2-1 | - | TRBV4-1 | CASSQVPGTRLSVQFF | TGCGCCAGCAGCCAAGTTCCCGGGACTAGATTATCTGTGCAGTTCTTC
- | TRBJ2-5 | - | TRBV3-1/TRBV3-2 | CASSPQVETQYF | TGTGCCAGCAGCCCTCAGGTAGAGACCCAGTACTTC
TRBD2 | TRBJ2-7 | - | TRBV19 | CASRTTASGPYEQYF | TGTGCCAGTAGGACCACGGCTAGCGGACCCTACGAGCAGTACTTC
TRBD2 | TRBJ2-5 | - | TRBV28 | CASSGLASLQETQYF | TGTGCCAGCAGCGGACTAGCCTCTCTTCAAGAGACCCAGTACTTC
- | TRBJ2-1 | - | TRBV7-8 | CASSQRRRGGLNEQFF | TGTGCCAGCAGCCAACGTCGGAGGGGGGGTCTGAATGAGCAGTTCTTC
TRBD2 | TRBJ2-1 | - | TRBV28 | CASSFLRLAGGTGSANEQFF | TGTGCCAGCAGTTTCTTAAGACTAGCGGGAGGGACTGGTTCGGCCAATGAGCAGTTCTTC
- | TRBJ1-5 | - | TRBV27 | CASSPSRGSAQHF | TGTGCCAGCAGTCCGTCCCGGGGGTCGGCCCAGCATTTT
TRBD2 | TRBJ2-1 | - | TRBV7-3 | CASSQVAGTYASYNEQFF | TGTGCCAGCAGCCAAGTAGCGGGGACCTATGCTTCCTACAATGAGCAGTTCTTC
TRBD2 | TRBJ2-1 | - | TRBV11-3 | CASSPAGGRDNEQFF | TGTGCCAGCAGCCCTGCGGGAGGTCGGGACAATGAGCAGTTCTTC
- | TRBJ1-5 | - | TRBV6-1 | CASSEAPAWGNSNQPQHF | TGTGCCAGCAGTGAAGCGCCCGCTTGGGGCAATAGCAATCAGCCCCAGCATTTT
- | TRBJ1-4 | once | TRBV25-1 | CASSEWGSHEKLFF | TGTGCCAGCAGTGAATGGGGCAGTCATGAAAAACTGTTTTTT
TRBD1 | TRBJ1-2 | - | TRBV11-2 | CASSATRTGGGYTF | TGTGCCAGCAGCGCCACCCGGACAGGGGGTGGCTACACCTTC
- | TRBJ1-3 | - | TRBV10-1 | CAGEDTIYF | TGCGCCGGAGAAGACACCATATATTTT
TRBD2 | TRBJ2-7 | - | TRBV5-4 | CASSLARTSAYEQYF | TGTGCCAGCAGCTTGGCCAGGACTAGCGCCTACGAGCAGTACTTC
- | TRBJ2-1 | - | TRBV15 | CATSGFGRGLYNEQFF | TGTGCCACCAGCGGATTCGGGCGGGGCCTCTACAATGAGCAGTTCTTC
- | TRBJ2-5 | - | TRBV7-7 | CASSLKGEQETQYF | TGTGCTAGCAGCCTAAAGGGGGAGCAAGAGACCCAGTACTTC
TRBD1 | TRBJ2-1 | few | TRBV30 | CAWRETGDAYNEQFF | TGTGCCTGGAGGGAGACAGGGGACGCCTACAATGAGCAGTTCTTC
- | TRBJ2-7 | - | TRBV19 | CASSGGAYEQYF | TGTGCCAGTAGCGGCGGGGCCTACGAGCAGTACTTC
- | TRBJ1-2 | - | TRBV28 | CASSLKRRQGVSGYTF | TGTGCCAGCAGTTTAAAGAGAAGGCAGGGTGTTAGCGGCTACACCTTC
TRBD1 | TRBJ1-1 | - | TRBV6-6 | CASSYADHQQGNEAFF | TGTGCCAGCAGTTACGCCGACCACCAACAGGGGAATGAAGCTTTCTTT